The source of this T cell receptor (beta chain) is a study of cytomegalovirus exposure and HLA in healthy donors. Study in general: Earlier, almost 120 million unique TCR beta sequences were recovered from about 179 million T cells by an analysis.

This clone occurred a few times. Antigen specificity is unknown. V lost 0 bases and J 5 bases, leaving 9 bases between the germline ends. Looked up from germline, CDR1 is MNHNS and CDR2 is SASEGT. The CDR3 contains 14 residues. Study findings and constraints: For most TCR beta V segments, an earlier analysis put the productive rate at about 90% or about 30% of the time.

The PCR was carried out with 60 Vbeta primers and 13 Jbeta primers. TCRdb keeps only in-frame clones here, not all; method: immunoSEQ multiplex PCR. The profile shows approximately 150,000 clones, around three quarters of them singletons. This clonotype was sampled from a man aged 35 to 55 in good health and CMV-seronegative. The chain uses TRBV6-1 and TRBJ2-3, with D possibly TRBD2 on 5 matching bases. The sequenced material came from PBMCs. CDR3 sequence: CASSEATRGDTQYF. CDR3 nucleotides: TGTGCCAGCAGTGAAGCTACCCGGGGAGATACGCAGTATTTT.